In its sample, the clone carrying this T cell receptor beta chain was seen a few times. The method was immunoSEQ multiplex PCR; TCRdb's version includes in-frame clones alone and lacks a portion of them. Here the sample spans around 83,000 clones, 75% to 95% being singletons. The data are from a study of T cell changes during pregnancy in multiple sclerosis. Looked up from germline, CDR1 is LNHDA and CDR2 is SQIVND (reference sequence). The CDR3 totals 13 residues. V lost 3 bases, J lost 7 bases, and 9 bases lay in between. Source: CD4+ T cells from peripheral blood mononuclear cells, taken in the second trimester of pregnancy. The TCR originated in a female donor with multiple sclerosis, enrolled in a pregnancy study. V and J are TRBV19 and TRBJ2-2, with D unclear. Here the CDR3 DNA reads TGTGCCAGTAGTATCCAGAACCTCGGGGAGCTGTTTTTT. Amino acid sequence: CASSIQNLGELFF.